Presented here are 20 T cell receptor beta chains from one specimen sequenced in a study of shared clonotypes between healthy human individuals. Using immunoSEQ multiplex PCR, the repertoire was profiled, and TCRdb retains in-frame clones only, with some absent. The sample shows some 300,000 clones, around 67% of them seen only once. The sequencing sample was made of memory CD4+ T cells sorted from blood. Subset defined: CD45RA-negative fraction. These receptors were collected from a man younger than 45 in good health.

On this clone: At the DNA level, this CDR3 is encoded by other sequences in the same sample as well. This chain uses TRBV7-2 with TRBJ1-2; a weak D match, TRBD1 (6 bases). The V end was cut by 2 bases, the J end by 4 bases, with 8 bases between. The length of the CDR3 is 13 residues. Germline V gene sequence: CDR1 SGHTA, CDR2 FQGNSA. The CDR3 region is CASSLQGSYGYTF. The CDR3 DNA reads TGTGCCAGCAGCTTACAGGGGTCCTATGGCTACACCTTC.

The V and J genes are TRBV28 and TRBJ2-1, with D maybe TRBD2 (5 bases). The germline V and J ends were trimmed by 4 bases and 12 bases, with 19 bases remaining between them. The CDR3 has 14 residues. Germline V CDR1 and CDR2: MDHEN, SYDVKM. CDR3 sequence (DNA): TGTGCCAGCAGTTCCACACCGTACCACGGAGGGCAGTTCTTC. Its translation: CASSSTPYHGGQFF. Full variable domain (missing parts from reference TRBV28 and TRBJ2-1): DVKVTQSSRYLVKRTGEKVFLECVQDMDHENMFWYRQDPGLGLRLIYFSYDVKMKEKGDIPEGYSVSREKKERFSLILESASTNQTSMYLCASSSTPYHGGQFFGPGTRLTVL.

This chain connects TRBV7-6 to TRBJ2-7; D possibly uses TRBD1 or TRBD2 (6 bases each). CDR3 size: 16 residues. Germline V gene lookup returns CDR1 SGHVS and CDR2 FNYEAQ. Trimming left V 1 base short and J 1 base short, with 14 bases between. CDR3 in amino acids: CASSLGGGGNSYEQYF. Here the CDR3 DNA reads TGTGCCAGCAGCTTAGGAGGGGGAGGAAATTCCTACGAGCAGTACTTC.

This clone was counted a few times. V gene TRBV7-9 combines with J gene TRBJ2-5; 7 nucleotides line up with TRBD1. The CDR3 runs 14 residues. With V trimmed by 5 bases and J by 2 bases, 5 bases remained unmatched. CDR1 is SEHNR, CDR2 FQNEAQ, per germline (reference sequence). The DNA of the CDR3 is TGTGCCAGCAGCCCCCAGACAGGGCAAGAGACCCAGTACTTC. Its translation is CASSPQTGQETQYF.

This clone was observed many times. The chain has TRBV5-4 and TRBJ1-2; D is unclear. The CDR3 extends over 14 amino acids. V lost 0 bases and J lost 0, with 6 bases in between. Germline lookup yields CDR1 SGHNT and CDR2 YYREEE (reference sequence). As DNA, the CDR3 is TGTGCCAGCAGCTTGGCCCAGACTAACTATGGCTACACCTTC. Encoded protein: CASSLAQTNYGYTF.

The V and J genes are TRBV28 and TRBJ1-2; no definite D call. The CDR3 consists of 15 residues. The germline V gene has CDR1 MDHEN and CDR2 SYDVKM. V was trimmed by 3 bases and J by 3 bases, leaving 14 bases between them. The CDR3 DNA reads as TGTGCCAGCAGTTTCAATCGAGGGTGGGACTATGGCTACACCTTC. This codes for CASSFNRGWDYGYTF.

In this sample, this clone turned up a few times. J is TRBJ1-4 and V is TRBV6-5; TRBD1 agrees at 7 bases. With V trimmed by 7 bases and J by 5 bases, 7 bases remained unmatched. This CDR3 comprises 14 residues. Germline CDR1 MNHEY, CDR2 SVGAGI. The CDR3 spells CASKTGVANEKLFF. In DNA form, the CDR3 reads TGTGCCAGCAAAACAGGGGTGGCGAATGAAAAACTGTTTTTT.

V usage is TRBV19 and J usage is TRBJ2-1; D ambiguous. V was trimmed by 9 bases and J by 9 bases, leaving 21 bases between them. The CDR3 has 14 amino acids. CDR1 and CDR2 (germline): LNHDA, SQIVND (reference sequence). Written as DNA, the CDR3 is TGTGCCAGCTCACGCGACGCAAGCTTTGGTGAGCAGTTCTTC. The encoded protein is CASSRDASFGEQFF.

The chain couples TRBV18 to TRBJ1-2; TRBD1 is a possible D gene (6 bases). Germline V gives CDR1 KGHSH, CDR2 LQKENI. V shed 5 bases and J shed 8 bases, with 24 bases lying between them. This CDR3 is 16 amino acids long. Here the CDR3 DNA reads TGTGCCAGCTCATTTGAGACCTTCAGGGGCCAAGGCGGCTACACCTTC. Its protein is CASSFETFRGQGGYTF.

This clone showed up just once. The rearrangement joins TRBV2 to TRBJ1-3; no clear D. The ends were cut back, 6 bases at V and 4 bases at J, with 13 bases in the middle. The CDR3 is 14 residues long. In germline, CDR1 is SNHLY, CDR2 FYNNEI. The DNA of the CDR3 is TGTGCCAGCAGCCACTATGAATCAGGAAACACCATATATTTT. Its protein product is CASSHYESGNTIYF.

The rearrangement joins TRBV10-1 to TRBJ1-1; D is unclear. The V end was cut by 4 bases, the J end by 5 bases, with 17 bases between. Germline CDR1 WNHNN, CDR2 SYGVQD (reference sequence). The CDR3 has 15 amino acids. The CDR3 spells CASSVSRGRGTEAFF. CDR3 in DNA: TGCGCCAGCAGTGTGTCCCGAGGGCGAGGGACTGAAGCTTTCTTT.

As concerns this clone: At one end the junction does not follow the germline gene, possibly because of a read error. The chain is built from TRBV28 and TRBJ2-6; TRBD2 is a possible D gene (5 bases). The CDR3 totals 15 residues. Germline V CDR1 and CDR2: MDHEN, SYDVKM. CDR3 loop: CASRLSGSGANVLTF. The CDR3 region has the DNA TGTGCCAGCAGATTATCGGGGTCTGGGGCCAACGTCCTGACTTTC.

The J gene is TRBJ1-1, the V gene TRBV9, with 9 bases matching TRBD1. Germline lookup yields CDR1 SGDLS and CDR2 YYNGEE. V lost 4 bases, J lost 5 bases, and 9 bases stayed unmatched. CDR3 length: 15 amino acids. CDR3 residues: CASSQSQGARTEAFF. In DNA form, the CDR3 reads TGTGCCAGCAGCCAATCACAGGGGGCGAGGACTGAAGCTTTCTTT.

This clone appeared a few times. Other DNA sequences from this sample encode an identical CDR3 as well. The DNA for the CDR3 is TGTGCCAGCAGCTTGGGAGGCCTCACAGATACGCAGTATTTT. Its translation: CASSLGGLTDTQYF. This rearrangement joins TRBV11-3 to TRBJ2-3; possibly TRBD2 for D (6 bases). The length of the CDR3 is 14 residues. Germline V gives CDR1 SGHNT, CDR2 YENEEA. Trimming took off 3 bases at V and 2 bases at J, with 9 bases between the two ends.

The chain is built from TRBV28 and TRBJ1-5; D gene uncertain. The germline gives CDR1 MDHEN, CDR2 SYDVKM. V was clipped by 4 bases and J by 0 bases, with 19 bases between them. This CDR3 region has 18 residues. The CDR3 loop is CASSSQRTGSGSNQPQHF. In DNA form, the CDR3 reads TGTGCCAGCAGTTCTCAACGGACCGGTTCAGGTAGCAATCAGCCCCAGCATTTT.

The chain joins TRBV27 to TRBJ2-1; D is possibly TRBD1 (6 bases). Trimming left V 6 bases short and J 1 base short, with 25 bases between. The CDR3 sequence is 19 residues long. Germline V CDR1 and CDR2: MNHEY, SMNVEV (reference sequence). The CDR3 nucleotides read TGTGCCAGCAGCCCTTGGGGGCACGATGACTTGAGGTCCTACAATGAGCAGTTCTTC. This sequence encodes CASSPWGHDDLRSYNEQFF.

This clone is a singleton in its sample. The junction differs from germline at one of its ends, possibly a read error. V is TRBV18 and J is TRBJ1-2; 8 nucleotides match TRBD1. CDR1 and CDR2 (germline): KGHSH, LQKENI. CDR3 length: 13 residues. The CDR3 reads CANSRGQDYGYTF. The DNA for the CDR3 is TGTGCCAACTCAAGGGGACAGGACTATGGCTACACCTTC.

On this clone itself: Other DNA variants within this sample encode the same CDR3. The chain is built from TRBV9 and TRBJ1-1, with a tentative D call TRBD1 (5 bases). CDR3 length: 13 residues. The V gene's germline CDR1 is SGDLS and CDR2 YYNGEE. Deletions cut 2 bases from V and 5 bases from J, with 10 bases between. CDR3 DNA sequence: TGTGCCAGCAGCGTCGGAGGGGAGACTGAAGCTTTCTTT. It yields the protein CASSVGGETEAFF.

The chain has TRBV15 and TRBJ1-1, with D unresolved. V was clipped by 1 base and J by 7 bases, with 13 bases between them. The CDR3 has 14 amino acids. The germline V gene encodes CDR1 LNHNV and CDR2 YYDKDF (reference sequence). The CDR3 sequence: CATSRGRRRGEAFF. The CDR3 DNA reads TGTGCCACCAGCAGAGGCCGGCGCCGGGGTGAAGCTTTCTTT.

J is TRBJ1-5 and V is TRBV6-6; D remains unclear. The V end lost 2 bases, the J end lost 2 bases, and 7 bases lay between the germline ends. In germline, CDR1 is MNHNY, CDR2 SVGAGI (reference sequence). CDR3 length equals 14 residues. In DNA, the CDR3 is TGTGCCAGCAGTTACGCCAGCGGCAATCAGCCCCAGCATTTT. This gives the protein CASSYASGNQPQHF.